This entry lists 20 T cell receptor beta chains sequenced from one sample in a study of technical replicates of blood from a handful of donors. The protocol was immunoSEQ multiplex PCR, while the TCRdb copy is restricted to in-frame clones and leaves out a portion. The profile shows 100,000 or so clones, 95% of them singletons. Material for sequencing was T cells isolated from PBMCs. The receptors originated from a human donor in good health.

V and J are TRBV27 and TRBJ2-7; maybe TRBD2 (5 bases). Between the trimmed V and J ends, which lost 5 bases and 3 bases, there was a span of 11 bases. Germline values: CDR1 MNHEY, CDR2 SMNVEV (reference sequence). This CDR3 has 13 amino acids. The CDR3, as DNA: TGTGCCAGCAGTCCGGGGAGACTCTACGAGCAGTACTTC. As protein: CASSPGRLYEQYF.

The chain couples TRBV6-1 to TRBJ2-5; a weak D match, TRBD1 (6 bases). V lost 3 bases and J 2 bases, leaving 13 bases between the germline ends. Germline CDR1 reads MNHNS; CDR2 reads SASEGT. The length of the CDR3 is 15 residues. The CDR3 DNA reads TGTGCCAGCAGTGACGATCCGGGACAACAAGAGACCCAGTACTTC. Translation: CASSDDPGQQETQYF.

V and J are TRBV5-6 and TRBJ1-2; TRBD1 might be the D (6 bases). The V gene's germline CDR1 is SGHDT and CDR2 YYEEEE. V lost 0 bases to trimming and J lost 8 bases, with 11 bases between them. The CDR3 covers 13 residues. CDR3 protein: CASSLGSGGGYTF. The CDR3 DNA reads as TGTGCCAGCAGCTTGGGGTCTGGGGGCGGCTACACCTTC.

The rearrangement links TRBV5-4 to TRBJ1-1; 9 bases align to TRBD1. The CDR3 extends over 13 amino acids. Trimming took 2 bases from V and 6 from J; bases not matched to a gene: 2. Germline V gene lookup returns CDR1 SGHNT and CDR2 YYREEE (reference sequence). CDR3 loop: CASSFTGGSEAFF. As DNA, the CDR3 is TGTGCCAGCAGCTTTACAGGGGGCTCTGAAGCTTTCTTT.

The V and J genes are TRBV28 and TRBJ2-1, with TRBD2 matching over 11 bases. The ends lost 4 bases at V and 6 bases at J; junction bases unmatched: 11. The CDR3 is made up of 17 amino acids. CDR1 and CDR2 (germline): MDHEN, SYDVKM. CDR3 DNA: TGTGCCAGCAGTTCCCGGATGACTAGCGGGATTAGCAATGAGCAGTTCTTC. It encodes CASSSRMTSGISNEQFF.

The chain uses TRBV19 and TRBJ1-4, with 7 bases fitting TRBD1. The V gene's germline CDR1 is LNHDA and CDR2 SQIVND (reference sequence). With V trimmed by 4 bases and J by 8 bases, 7 bases remained unmatched. The CDR3 loop spans 14 amino acids. The CDR3 nucleotides are TGTGCCAGTAGTACAAGACAGGGAGGCGAAAAACTGTTTTTT. Its translation is CASSTRQGGEKLFF.

Note on this clone: The conserved closing phenylalanine or tryptophan is absent in this CDR3, likely reflecting a read error. The DNA is omitted, as the CDR3 cannot be located on it reliably, and the CDR3 follows TCRdb's listing. The J gene is TRBJ2-7, the V gene TRBV6-5; TRBD1 reflects the table's D call only, with no check against the DNA. A total of 13 residues make up the CDR3, ends included. Germline-derived CDR1 and CDR2 are MNHEY and SVGAGI. CDR3 sequence reads: CASSARDRELEYL.

The chain couples TRBV5-1 to TRBJ1-2, with 10 bases that match TRBD1. Trimming took 5 bases from V and 5 from J; bases not matched to a gene: 3. The germline V gene has CDR1 SGHRS and CDR2 YFSETQ. The CDR3 is made up of 13 amino acids. CDR3 sequence: CASRPGQGYGYTF. The CDR3 coding sequence is TGCGCCAGCAGGCCGGGACAGGGGTATGGCTACACCTTC. Combining the CDR3 with reference TRBV5-1 and TRBJ1-2 gives the whole variable domain KAGVTQTPRYLIKTRGQQVTLSCSPISGHRSVSWYQQTPGQGLQFLFEYFSETQRNKGNFPGRFSGRQFSNSRSEMNVSTLELGDSALYLCASRPGQGYGYTFGSGTRLTVV.

This rearrangement joins TRBV6-5 to TRBJ1-1; 7 bases align to TRBD1. J was trimmed by 6 bases and V by 2 bases; bases with no gene match: 9. The V gene's germline CDR1 is MNHEY and CDR2 SVGAGI. The CDR3 covers 15 residues. The CDR3 here is CASSYLPRDSPEAFF. The CDR3 coding sequence is TGTGCCAGCAGTTACCTACCCCGGGACAGTCCTGAAGCTTTCTTT.

This sequence joins TRBV5-5 and TRBJ2-7, with 10 bases fitting TRBD2. This CDR3 region has 18 residues. V was clipped by 4 bases and J by 2 bases; unmatched bases: 15. Germline V lookup: CDR1 SGHKS, CDR2 YYEKEE (reference sequence). CDR3 nucleotide sequence: TGTGCCAGCAGCCAGCTAGCGGGAGTCGTTTCCCTCACCTACGAGCAGTACTTC. As protein: CASSQLAGVVSLTYEQYF.

The chain has TRBV4-1 and TRBJ2-7, with D possibly matching TRBD2 (5 bases). The CDR3 is 21 amino acids. Germline V gene lookup returns CDR1 MGHRA and CDR2 YSYEKL. V was cut by 4 bases and J by 2 bases, with 33 bases left in between. The CDR3 sequence is CASSPRAFRGLPGEPTYEQYF. The CDR3 DNA reads TGCGCCAGCAGCCCTCGGGCCTTTCGAGGGTTACCGGGCGAACCGACCTACGAGCAGTACTTC.

The chain has TRBV13 and TRBJ1-2; D might be TRBD1 (5 bases). The CDR3 covers 14 residues. In germline, CDR1 is PRHDT, CDR2 FYEKMQ (reference sequence). V was clipped by 7 bases and J by 4 bases, with 16 bases between them. As DNA, the CDR3 is TGTGCCAGCAACCCCACCCAGGGACTCTATGGCTACACCTTC. Its translation: CASNPTQGLYGYTF. The complete variable domain, with remaining parts taken from reference TRBV13 and TRBJ1-2, reads AAGVIQSPRHLIKEKRETATLKCYPIPRHDTVYWYQQGPGQDPQFLISFYEKMQSDKGSIPDRFSAQQFSDYHSELNMSSLELGDSALYFCASNPTQGLYGYTFGSGTRLTVV.

This clone was detected only once. The chain is built from TRBV7-9 and TRBJ1-1; 7 nucleotides align to TRBD1. The CDR3 is made up of 13 amino acids. Germline CDR1 SEHNR, CDR2 FQNEAQ (reference sequence). J was trimmed by 7 bases and V by 4 bases; bases with no gene match: 6. CDR3 sequence (DNA): TGTGCCAGCAGCTCCATAAGGGACAGTGAAGCTTTCTTT. Protein sequence: CASSSIRDSEAFF.

This clone was seen just once. The V and J genes are TRBV29-1 and TRBJ1-5; D is possibly TRBD1 (5 bases). CDR1 is SQVTM and CDR2 is ANQGSEA in the germline V gene. The CDR3 spans 13 residues. V lost 5 bases to trimming and J lost 4 bases, with 12 bases between them. In nucleotides, the CDR3 is TGCAGCGTTACTGGGGGGTTTAATCAGCCCCAGCATTTT. Protein product: CSVTGGFNQPQHF.

V is TRBV7-9 and J is TRBJ2-1, with 8 bases that match TRBD2. The V gene end was trimmed by 5 bases and the J gene end by 0 bases; junction bases not matched to a gene: 6. The CDR3 consists of 16 residues. Per the germline V gene, CDR1 is SEHNR and CDR2 is FQNEAQ (reference sequence). The CDR3 nucleotides are TGTGCCAGCAGCCCCCCGGGACTAGGCTCCTACAATGAGCAGTTCTTC. It is translated as CASSPPGLGSYNEQFF.

V is TRBV5-4 and J is TRBJ2-5; 7 positions match TRBD1. Germline V gene lookup returns CDR1 SGHNT and CDR2 YYREEE (reference sequence). After removal of 2 bases from V and 1 base from J, the junction contained 2 bases not matched to a gene. There are 14 residues in the CDR3. Here the CDR3 DNA reads TGTGCCAGCAGCTTAAGGGGGCTCCAAGAGACCCAGTACTTC. This translates into CASSLRGLQETQYF.

The chain combines TRBV6-5 with TRBJ2-7; maybe TRBD2 (5 bases). Deletions cut 7 bases from V and 5 bases from J, with 15 bases between. CDR3 length: 13 amino acids. Germline values: CDR1 MNHEY, CDR2 SVGAGI. The CDR3 DNA follows: TGTGCCAGCAATCCCGCGGGTCAGGACGAGCAGTACTTC. Its translation is CASNPAGQDEQYF.

J is TRBJ2-7 and V is TRBV7-9; D is possibly TRBD1 (6 bases). The CDR3 extends over 15 amino acids. Germline CDR1 is SEHNR and CDR2 is FQNEAQ (reference sequence). V lost 5 bases and J lost 4, with 18 bases in between. CDR3 sequence (DNA): TGTGCCAGCAGCCCTCAGACAGGTCCAAAATACGAGCAGTACTTC. This translates into CASSPQTGPKYEQYF.

The chain carries TRBV2 and TRBJ2-2, with 7 nucleotides matching TRBD2. Germline CDR1 and CDR2: SNHLY and FYNNEI. This CDR3 has 15 residues. V gave up 11 bases and J gave up 5 bases; unmatched junction bases: 14. Here the CDR3 DNA reads TGTGCCCGGAGGGACCGGGGGGTTACTACCGGGGAGCTGTTTTTT. Its translation: CARRDRGVTTGELFF.

The genes are TRBV14 and TRBJ2-5; tentatively, D is TRBD2 (5 bases). CDR1 and CDR2 (germline): SGHDN, FVKESK. The CDR3 covers 15 residues. Deletions cut 2 bases from V and 1 base from J, with 11 bases between. CDR3 sequence (DNA): TGTGCCAGCAGCCAACGCATTCGGGGCCAAGAGACCCAGTACTTC. Translation: CASSQRIRGQETQYF.